This T cell receptor (beta chain) originates from a study of OX40 agonist ivuxolimab in advanced cancers. TCRdb's table, derived via immunoSEQ multiplex PCR, lists solely in-frame clones and lacks some. Here the sample spans roughly 80,000 clones, less than 85% being singletons. The CDR3 has 15 amino acids. The V end lost 5 bases, the J end lost 0 bases, and 10 bases lay between the germline ends. Germline V gives CDR1 SGHTA, CDR2 FQGTGA. In its sample, this clone was seen once. The V and J genes are TRBV7-3 and TRBJ2-2; weak D call: TRBD1 (6 bases). The starting material was CD4+ or CD8+ T cells sorted from blood, obtained in a trial of the OX40 agonist ivuxolimab. This sequence was found in an adult with an advanced solid tumor such as melanoma, head and neck, liver or kidney cancer. CDR3 in amino acids: CASSNRQANTGELFF. The CDR3 DNA sequence: TGTGCCAGCAGCAATCGACAGGCGAACACCGGGGAGCTGTTTTTT. The full variable domain, rest sourced from reference TRBV7-3 and TRBJ2-2, is GAGVSQTPSNKVTEKGKYVELRCDPISGHTALYWYRQSLGQGPEFLIYFQGTGAADDSGLPNDRFFAVRPEGSVSTLKIQRTERGDSAVYLCASSNRQANTGELFFGEGSRLTVL.